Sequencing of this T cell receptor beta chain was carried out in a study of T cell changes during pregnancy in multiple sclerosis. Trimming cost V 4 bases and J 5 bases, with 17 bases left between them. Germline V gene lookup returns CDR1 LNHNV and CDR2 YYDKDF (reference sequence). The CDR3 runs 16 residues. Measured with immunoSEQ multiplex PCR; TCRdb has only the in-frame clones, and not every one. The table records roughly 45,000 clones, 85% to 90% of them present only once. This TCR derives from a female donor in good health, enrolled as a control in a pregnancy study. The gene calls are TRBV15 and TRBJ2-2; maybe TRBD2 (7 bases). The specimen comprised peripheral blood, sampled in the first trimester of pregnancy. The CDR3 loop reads CATSKIGGQLTGELFF. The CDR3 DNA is TGTGCCACCAGCAAAATCGGGGGGCAATTAACCGGGGAGCTGTTTTTT.